A single sample gave rise to the 23 T cell receptor beta chains below, sequenced in a study of cytomegalovirus exposure and HLA in healthy donors. Primers: 60 Vbeta forward and 13 Jbeta reverse. Using immunoSEQ multiplex PCR, the repertoire was profiled, and TCRdb retains in-frame clones only, with some absent. This table holds about 240,000 clones, approximately 81% found once. Sequencing was performed on PBMCs. These receptors were obtained from a woman aged 55-69 years in good health and CMV-seropositive.

This clone was detected only a few times. This chain joins TRBV6-5 and TRBJ1-2; D ambiguous. The germline V gene has CDR1 MNHEY and CDR2 SVGAGI. The CDR3 totals 14 residues. Trimming took 0 bases from V and 8 from J, leaving 13 bases between them. The CDR3 spells CASSYSREGGGYTF. The DNA of the CDR3 is TGTGCCAGCAGTTACTCCCGGGAGGGAGGAGGCTACACCTTC.

The chain joins TRBV29-1 to TRBJ1-2; tentatively, D is TRBD1 (6 bases). Trimming removed 7 bases from V and 0 bases from J, with 15 bases in between. Germline V gene lookup returns CDR1 SQVTM and CDR2 ANQGSEA. The CDR3 is made up of 14 amino acids. The CDR3 nucleotides read TGCAGCGCCGAATCGACAGGCCCTAACTATGGCTACACCTTC. Encoded protein: CSAESTGPNYGYTF. The full variable domain, rest sourced from reference TRBV29-1 and TRBJ1-2, is SAVISQKPSRDICQRGTSLTIQCQVDSQVTMMFWYRQQPGQSLTLIATANQGSEATYESGFVIDKFPISRPNLTFSTLTVSNMSPEDSSIYLCSAESTGPNYGYTFGSGTRLTVV.

The V gene is TRBV25-1, the J gene TRBJ2-7, with TRBD2 identical over 8 bases. J lost 2 bases, V lost 5 bases, and 8 bases had no gene match. The CDR3 totals 15 residues. Germline assignment: CDR1 MGHDK and CDR2 SYGVNS. CDR3 DNA: TGTGCCAGCAGTAGCCTGGAGCGGGAGACCTACGAGCAGTACTTC. This encodes CASSSLERETYEQYF.

The chain couples TRBV7-3 to TRBJ1-1; D is undetermined. The CDR3 consists of 15 residues. V gave up 0 bases and J gave up 4 bases, with 12 bases separating them. Germline CDR1 SGHTA, CDR2 FQGTGA. CDR3 loop: CASSLTGARSTEAFF. In nucleotides, the CDR3 is TGTGCCAGCAGCTTAACAGGAGCCCGGAGCACTGAAGCTTTCTTT.

The chain recombines TRBV11-3 with TRBJ2-1; perhaps TRBD2 as D (6 bases). V lost 1 base and J lost 7, with 17 bases in between. The CDR3 is made up of 16 amino acids. Germline CDR1 and CDR2: SGHNT and YENEEA. The CDR3, as DNA: TGTGCCAGCAGCTTAGGTCGGGGGAGTGGGTGGAATGAGCAGTTCTTC. It yields the protein CASSLGRGSGWNEQFF.

This sequence joins TRBV4-2 and TRBJ2-7, with D tentatively TRBD2 (5 bases). Germline lookup yields CDR1 LGHNA and CDR2 YNFKEQ. V was shortened by 0 bases and J by 0 bases, with 15 bases between the two germline ends. The CDR3 totals 17 residues. This chain's CDR3 is CASSQDWLAHSSYEQYF. CDR3 coding DNA: TGTGCCAGCAGCCAAGATTGGCTAGCCCATAGCTCCTACGAGCAGTACTTC.

The gene calls are TRBV11-2 and TRBJ1-1; D not certain. The CDR3 covers 13 residues. Trimming pared 2 bases from V and 4 bases from J, leaving 8 bases between. CDR1 SGHAT and CDR2 FQNNGV come from the germline V gene. The CDR3 DNA reads TGTGCCAGCAGCTTACCGGGAAGCACTGAAGCTTTCTTT. Translation: CASSLPGSTEAFF.

This chain connects TRBV5-1 to TRBJ1-3, with a weak D call TRBD1 (5 bases). V lost 1 base, J lost 2 bases, and 10 bases lay in between. The CDR3 extends over 15 amino acids. Germline CDR1 and CDR2: SGHRS and YFSETQ. For the CDR3, the DNA is TGCGCCAGCAGCTTGCAGGGATCTACTGGAAACACCATATATTTT. Translation gives CASSLQGSTGNTIYF.

V gene TRBV19 combines with J gene TRBJ1-1; the D gene is possibly TRBD1 (6 bases). Deletions cut 7 bases from V and 2 bases from J, with 20 bases between. Germline V lookup: CDR1 LNHDA, CDR2 SQIVND (reference sequence). The CDR3 runs to 16 residues. In DNA form, the CDR3 reads TGTGCCAGTACCCCCCCTGGACAGAAACGAAACACTGAAGCTTTCTTT. It is translated as CASTPPGQKRNTEAFF.

The chain combines TRBV14 with TRBJ2-3, with no clear D. With 2 bases removed from V and 0 bases from J, the gap between germline ends came to 12 bases. This CDR3 is 16 amino acids long. Germline-derived CDR1 and CDR2 are SGHDN and FVKESK. The CDR3 DNA reads as TGTGCCAGCAGCCAATTTGTGGGCGAAAGCACAGATACGCAGTATTTT. Translated, it gives CASSQFVGESTDTQYF. Full variable domain (missing parts from reference TRBV14 and TRBJ2-3): EAGVTQFPSHSVIEKGQTVTLRCDPISGHDNLYWYRRVMGKEIKFLLHFVKESKQDESGMPNNRFLAERTGGTYSTLKVQPAELEDSGVYFCASSQFVGESTDTQYFGPGTRLTVL.

The rearrangement joins TRBV29-1 to TRBJ2-1; no clear D gene. Germline V gene data show CDR1 as SQVTM and CDR2 as ANQGSEA. With 3 bases removed from V and 0 bases from J, the gap between germline ends came to 6 bases. The CDR3 consists of 13 residues. The chain's CDR3 is CSVDIGSYNEQFF. DNA for the CDR3: TGCAGCGTTGATATCGGCTCCTACAATGAGCAGTTCTTC.

The chain uses TRBV5-1 and TRBJ2-6; possible D gene TRBD2, 6 bases. The germline V gene encodes CDR1 SGHRS and CDR2 YFSETQ. The CDR3 runs to 15 residues. Between the trimmed V and J ends, which lost 0 bases and 4 bases, there was a span of 8 bases. CDR3 nucleotides: TGCGCCAGCAGCTTGGCGGGGGTGGGGGCCAACGTCCTGACTTTC. Encoded protein: CASSLAGVGANVLTF.

V usage is TRBV6-6 and J usage is TRBJ2-7, with a possible D match to TRBD2 (6 bases). CDR1 is MNHNY, CDR2 SVGAGI, per germline (reference sequence). The CDR3 sequence is 14 residues long. Trimming pared 6 bases from V and 1 base from J, leaving 13 bases between. Here the CDR3 DNA reads TGTGCCAGCAGGGGCGGGACGGAGTCCTACGAGCAGTACTTC. It encodes CASRGGTESYEQYF.

The J gene is TRBJ2-3, the V gene TRBV19, with D maybe TRBD1 (5 bases). V lost 0 bases, J lost 6 bases, and 10 bases lay in between. Germline V gene lookup returns CDR1 LNHDA and CDR2 SQIVND (reference sequence). The CDR3 loop spans 14 amino acids. In nucleotides, the CDR3 is TGTGCCAGTAGTATAGAACAGGACGGGGATACGCAGTATTTT. Amino acid sequence: CASSIEQDGDTQYF.

V is TRBV18 and J is TRBJ1-5; tentatively, D is TRBD1 (6 bases). The germline V gene has CDR1 KGHSH and CDR2 LQKENI. The CDR3 loop spans 14 amino acids. V lost 4 bases and J 5 bases, leaving 12 bases between the germline ends. Here the CDR3 reads CASSQQGPDQPQHF. CDR3 DNA: TGTGCCAGCTCACAACAGGGACCGGATCAGCCCCAGCATTTT.

The J gene is TRBJ1-6, the V gene TRBV30, with 9 bases matching TRBD1. This CDR3 comprises 14 residues. V was clipped by 0 bases and J by 6 bases; unmatched bases: 0. CDR1 GTSNPN and CDR2 SVGIG come from the germline V gene (reference sequence). The CDR3 DNA is TGTGCCTGGAGTGTGGGACAGGGTAATTCACCCCTCCACTTT. This codes for CAWSVGQGNSPLHF. Based on the CDR3 plus reference TRBV30 and TRBJ1-6, the full variable domain is SQTIHQWPATLVQPVGSPLSLECTVEGTSNPNLYWYRQAAGRGLQLLFYSVGIGQISSEVPQNLSASRPQDRQFILSSKKLLLSDSGFYLCAWSVGQGNSPLHFGNGTRLTVT.

The chain links TRBV7-2 to TRBJ2-5; D possibly corresponds to TRBD2 (5 bases). The length of the CDR3 is 14 residues. V was cut by 8 bases and J by 2 bases, with 15 bases left in between. In germline, CDR1 is SGHTA, CDR2 FQGNSA. The CDR3 spells CASQGGPDQETQYF. The CDR3 nucleotides read TGTGCCAGCCAAGGCGGGCCTGATCAAGAGACCCAGTACTTC.

The rearrangement links TRBV15 to TRBJ1-4, with D tentatively TRBD1 (5 bases). The CDR3 is 13 residues long. Germline CDR1 and CDR2: LNHNV and YYDKDF (reference sequence). Trimming shortened V by 3 bases and J by 6 bases, and 8 bases separated the two germline ends. The CDR3 is CATSRDIHEKLFF. The DNA of the CDR3 is TGTGCCACCAGCAGGGACATCCATGAAAAACTGTTTTTT.

The V call is TRBV5-1, the J call TRBJ2-1; the D is unclear. Looked up from germline, CDR1 is SGHRS and CDR2 is YFSETQ. This CDR3 has 15 amino acids. With 7 bases removed from V and 1 base from J, the gap between germline ends came to 15 bases. The CDR3 spells CASSRDWLSYNEQFF. In DNA, the CDR3 is TGCGCCAGCTCACGCGACTGGCTTTCCTACAATGAGCAGTTCTTC.

The chain recombines TRBV19 with TRBJ2-7; perhaps TRBD2 as D (6 bases). The length of the CDR3 is 15 residues. The ends were cut back, 8 bases at V and 0 bases at J, with 17 bases in the middle. Per the germline V gene, CDR1 is LNHDA and CDR2 is SQIVND (reference sequence). The CDR3 sequence is CASQTVHGSSYEQYF. The CDR3 DNA follows: TGTGCCAGTCAGACGGTGCACGGGAGCTCCTACGAGCAGTACTTC.

The chain is built from TRBV6-1 and TRBJ2-1; 12 positions match TRBD2. The germline gives CDR1 MNHNS, CDR2 SASEGT. This CDR3 region has 16 residues. J lost 8 bases, V lost 2 bases, and 7 bases had no gene match. CDR3 amino acids: CASSELASGREDEQFF. In DNA, the CDR3 is TGTGCCAGCAGTGAATTGGCTAGCGGGAGGGAGGATGAGCAGTTCTTC.

V gene TRBV19 combines with J gene TRBJ1-1; 8 positions match TRBD1. Unmatched junction bases numbered 9, after V lost 3 bases and J lost 3 bases. The CDR3 is 16 amino acids. In germline, CDR1 is LNHDA, CDR2 SQIVND (reference sequence). In nucleotides, the CDR3 is TGTGCCAGTAGTATCCGACAGGGGCTCGGGGACACTGAAGCTTTCTTT. It is translated as CASSIRQGLGDTEAFF.

Only one count was recorded for this clone. The rearrangement links TRBV6-5 to TRBJ1-2; D is possibly TRBD1 (6 bases). CDR1 and CDR2 from the germline V gene are MNHEY and SVGAGI. With 6 bases removed from V and 2 bases from J, the gap between germline ends came to 13 bases. This CDR3 is 14 amino acids long. Here the CDR3 reads CASSQGTANYGYTF. The CDR3 nucleotides are TGTGCCAGCAGCCAGGGGACCGCGAACTATGGCTACACCTTC.